This T cell receptor (beta chain) was captured in a study of blood T cell repertoires in COVID-19. Study context: Specimens from acute and convalescent COVID-19 originated in the United States, Italy and Spain. T cells, B-cell-depleted T cells, or PBMCs supplied cDNA or gDNA.

Sequenced by immunoSEQ multiplex PCR; TCRdb stores in-frame clones only, minus some. In the table there are tens of thousands of clones, 70% to 80% of which are singletons. This sequence originates from a man between 45 and 60 years old with active or convalescent COVID-19. Sequencing was carried out using peripheral blood.

This CDR3 is CASSLRTGGASYNSPLHF. DNA for the CDR3: TGTGCCAGCAGCCTGAGGACAGGGGGCGCCTCCTATAATTCACCCCTCCACTTT. The gene calls are TRBV7-2 and TRBJ1-6; TRBD1 matches 11 bases. Trimming took 5 bases from V and 0 from J; bases not matched to a gene: 6. Germline V gives CDR1 SGHTA, CDR2 FQGNSA. The CDR3 consists of 18 residues.